What follows are 17 T cell receptor beta chains derived from one specimen sequenced in a study of human T cells and chemical hapten exposure. TCRdb recomputed calls from the RACE reads with MiXCR, one row per CDR3 protein. Here the sample spans over 300,000 distinct CDR3 sequences, approximately 5.1% being singletons. As for time point: pre-sensitization, week 0. Treatment meaning: therapeutic diphenylcyclopropenone sensitization with weekly scalp DPC. This sample comprised whole blood, obtained in connection with sensitization to the hapten diphenylcyclopropenone (DPC). Every receptor here comes from a woman between 50 and 59 years old with alopecia areata. Some clones in this sample may be carry-over from other donors' samples.

This clonotype was seen a handful of times. V usage is TRBV20-1 and J usage is TRBJ2-1; D call uncertain. The V gene lost 5 bases and the J gene lost 7 bases, with 6 bases spanning the gap. The CDR3 has 10 residues. The germline CDR1 and CDR2 sequences are DFQATT and SNEGSKA (reference sequence). The DNA for the CDR3 is TGCAGTGCTTTCGCTAATGAGCAGTTCTTC. It yields the protein CSAFANEQFF.

V is TRBV13 and J is TRBJ2-1; 9 bases fit TRBD2. Germline trimming cut 5 bases from V and 8 bases from J; bases unmatched to any gene: 16. CDR1 and CDR2 (germline): PRHDT, FYEKMQ (reference sequence). CDR3 length: 17 amino acids. CDR3 bases: TGTGCCAGCAGCCCGACCCTTCGCGGGGGGGGTGTCGATGAGCAGTTCTTC. Its translation: CASSPTLRGGGVDEQFF.

This clonotype was found a few times. This chain uses TRBV20-1 with TRBJ2-3; D is possibly TRBD1 or TRBD2 (5 bases each). Germline CDR1 is DFQATT and CDR2 is SNEGSKA (reference sequence). Trimming took 0 bases from V and 4 from J, leaving 14 bases between them. This CDR3 has 15 residues. The CDR3 DNA sequence: TGCAGTGCTAGAGACTGGGGGATCTCAGCAGATACGCAGTATTTT. It codes for CSARDWGISADTQYF.

This clonotype was recorded a few times. The chain uses TRBV9 and TRBJ2-7; D is possibly TRBD1 (5 bases). The CDR3 sequence is 14 residues long. The V end lost 4 bases, the J end lost 6 bases, and 17 bases lay between the germline ends. CDR1 and CDR2 (germline): SGDLS, YYNGEE. The CDR3 spells CASSPADWGGEQYF. In DNA form, the CDR3 reads TGTGCCAGCAGCCCAGCCGACTGGGGCGGCGAGCAGTACTTC. The full variable domain, rest sourced from reference TRBV9 and TRBJ2-7, is DSGVTQTPKHLITATGQRVTLRCSPRSGDLSVYWYQQSLDQGLQFLIQYYNGEERAKGNILERFSAQQFPDLHSELNLSSLELGDSALYFCASSPADWGGEQYFGPGTRLTVT.

V and J are TRBV18 and TRBJ1-5; 7 nucleotides line up with TRBD1. V lost 8 bases to trimming and J lost 1 base; unmatched junction nucleotides: 5. Germline assignment: CDR1 KGHSH and CDR2 LQKENI. The CDR3 totals 14 residues. This CDR3 reads CASNEQGSNQPQHF. DNA of the CDR3: TGTGCCAGCAACGAACAGGGGAGCAATCAGCCCCAGCATTTT.

This clonotype came up many times. J is TRBJ1-2 and V is TRBV2; D uncertain. This CDR3 contains 14 residues. CDR1 is SNHLY, CDR2 FYNNEI, per germline. V was shortened by 6 bases and J by 0 bases, with 11 bases between the two germline ends. DNA of the CDR3: TGTGCCAGCAGCGTTGACGGAGCTAACTATGGCTACACCTTC. Amino acids: CASSVDGANYGYTF.

This clonotype has only a few counts. The chain employs TRBV6-5 and TRBJ2-1; D might be TRBD1 (5 bases). The CDR3 spans 13 residues. CDR1 is MNHEY, CDR2 SVGAGI, per germline. With 10 bases removed from V and 5 bases from J, the gap between germline ends came to 15 bases. Here the CDR3 reads CATQGNRHNEQFF. CDR3 sequence (DNA): TGTGCCACTCAGGGTAATAGACACAATGAGCAGTTCTTC.

A few counts support this clonotype. The V and J genes are TRBV6-5 and TRBJ2-3; possible D gene TRBD1, 7 bases. The ends were cut back, 2 bases at V and 5 bases at J, with 14 bases in the middle. Looked up from germline, CDR1 is MNHEY and CDR2 is SVGAGI. This CDR3 has 15 amino acids. The CDR3 loop is CASSYRRGDEDTQYF. The CDR3 DNA is TGTGCCAGCAGTTACCGCAGGGGGGATGAAGATACGCAGTATTTT.

The chain is built from TRBV2 and TRBJ2-7; no clear D gene. V was pared by 9 bases and J by 6 bases, with 12 bases between. This CDR3 is built from 11 residues. Germline V gives CDR1 SNHLY, CDR2 FYNNEI. The CDR3 sequence is CASARLPEQYF. The CDR3 DNA is TGTGCCAGTGCCCGGCTCCCCGAGCAGTACTTC.

This clonotype has ten or more counts. The genes are TRBV9 and TRBJ1-5; 9 nucleotides match TRBD1. Germline CDR1 is SGDLS and CDR2 is YYNGEE. This CDR3 has 14 residues. The junction had 2 bases not matched to a gene; V was cut back by 4 bases and J by 3 bases. The CDR3 DNA reads as TGTGCCAGCAGCACAGGGGGCCCCAATCAGCCCCAGCATTTT. As protein: CASSTGGPNQPQHF.

There are many counts of this clonotype. The gene calls are TRBV6-6 and TRBJ1-2; D remains unclear. Germline V lookup: CDR1 MNHNY, CDR2 SVGAGI (reference sequence). Trimming stripped 10 bases from V and 0 bases from J, with 12 bases between. The CDR3 runs 13 residues. CDR3 coding DNA: TGTGCCACCGGCTGGGGTTCTAACTATGGCTACACCTTC. Translated: CATGWGSNYGYTF.

This clonotype was detected a few times. The rearrangement joins TRBV27 to TRBJ2-5, with D tentatively TRBD2 (5 bases). Germline V gene sequence: CDR1 MNHEY, CDR2 SMNVEV (reference sequence). V was trimmed by 8 bases and J by 2 bases, leaving 18 bases between them. This CDR3 comprises 15 residues. The CDR3 loop reads CASRPQSGAQETQYF. The DNA of the CDR3 is TGTGCCAGCCGCCCCCAAAGCGGAGCACAAGAGACCCAGTACTTC.

This clonotype was observed many times. The chain couples TRBV5-1 to TRBJ1-6, with D maybe TRBD1 (6 bases). CDR3 length: 15 amino acids. The ends were cut back, 1 base at V and 7 bases at J, with 12 bases in the middle. Germline V CDR1 and CDR2: SGHRS, YFSETQ. Written as DNA, the CDR3 is TGCGCCAGCAGCTTGCAGGGGTCCGGAAATTCACCCCTCCACTTT. It is translated as CASSLQGSGNSPLHF. The whole variable domain, filled in from reference TRBV5-1 and TRBJ1-6, reads KAGVTQTPRYLIKTRGQQVTLSCSPISGHRSVSWYQQTPGQGLQFLFEYFSETQRNKGNFPGRFSGRQFSNSRSEMNVSTLELGDSALYLCASSLQGSGNSPLHFGNGTRLTVT.

This clonotype occurred many times. The chain has TRBV6-6 and TRBJ2-5, with unresolved D. The germline V gene encodes CDR1 MNHNY and CDR2 SVGAGI (reference sequence). The CDR3 has 12 residues. Between the trimmed V and J ends, which lost 7 bases and 5 bases, there was a span of 11 bases. This CDR3 reads CASNDPPETQYF. In nucleotides, the CDR3 is TGTGCCAGCAACGATCCCCCGGAGACCCAGTACTTC.

The sample holds a few counts of this clonotype. This chain links TRBV12-3 or TRBV12-4 with TRBJ2-1; D may be TRBD2 (6 bases). The CDR3 is 15 residues long. V was trimmed by 10 bases and J by 3 bases, leaving 19 bases between them. CDR3 residues: CATLVRDSYYNEQFF. CDR3 coding DNA: TGTGCCACCCTGGTCCGGGACTCCTACTACAATGAGCAGTTCTTC.

This clonotype was detected a few times. The chain links TRBV20-1 to TRBJ2-7; possible D gene TRBD1, 6 bases. The germline V gene has CDR1 DFQATT and CDR2 SNEGSKA (reference sequence). The germline V and J ends were trimmed by 2 bases and 4 bases, with 15 bases remaining between them. This CDR3 is 14 amino acids long. The CDR3 DNA follows: TGCAGTGCTAGACCCACGGACAGAGTTTACGAGCAGTACTTC. Protein sequence: CSARPTDRVYEQYF.

The V gene is TRBV7-8, the J gene TRBJ2-2; 8 bases are shared with TRBD1. The J segment lost 6 bases and the V segment lost 5 bases, leaving 8 bases of the junction unmatched. Per germline, CDR1 SGHVS and CDR2 FQNEAQ. CDR3 length: 15 amino acids. CDR3 sequence: CASSLYDRGAGELFF. CDR3 DNA: TGTGCCAGCAGCCTCTACGACAGGGGCGCCGGGGAGCTGTTTTTT.